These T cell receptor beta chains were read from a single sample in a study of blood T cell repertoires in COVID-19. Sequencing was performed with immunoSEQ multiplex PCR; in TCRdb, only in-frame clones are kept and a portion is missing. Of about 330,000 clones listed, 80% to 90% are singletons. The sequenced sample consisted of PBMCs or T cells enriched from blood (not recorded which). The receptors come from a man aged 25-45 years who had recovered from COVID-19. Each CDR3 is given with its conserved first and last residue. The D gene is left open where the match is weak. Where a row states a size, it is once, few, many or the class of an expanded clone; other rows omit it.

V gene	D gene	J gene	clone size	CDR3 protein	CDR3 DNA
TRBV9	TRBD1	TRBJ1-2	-	CASSVGRGAYGYTF	TGTGCCAGCAGCGTAGGCAGGGGGGCTTATGGCTACACCTTC
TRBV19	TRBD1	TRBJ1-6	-	CATSPGTGNWHSPLHF	TGTGCCACTTCCCCCGGGACAGGGAATTGGCATTCACCCCTCCACTTT
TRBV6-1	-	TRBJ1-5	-	CASSPQNQPQHF	TGTGCCAGCAGCCCTCAGAATCAGCCCCAGCATTTT
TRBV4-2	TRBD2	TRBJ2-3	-	CASSPLAGLAGTDTQYF	TGTGCCAGCAGCCCCTTGGCGGGACTAGCGGGGACAGATACGCAGTATTTT
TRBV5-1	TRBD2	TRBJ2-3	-	CASSLVLLAGGTTDTQYF	TGCGCCAGCAGCTTGGTCCTACTAGCGGGGGGAACCACAGATACGCAGTATTTT
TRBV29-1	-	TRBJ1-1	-	CSVGLGGHPEAFF	TGCAGCGTTGGCCTTGGGGGCCATCCGGAAGCTTTCTTT
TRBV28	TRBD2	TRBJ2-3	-	CASRLAWGTDTQYF	TGTGCCAGCAGACTAGCGTGGGGCACAGATACGCAGTATTTT
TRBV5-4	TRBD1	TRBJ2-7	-	CASSFTGAYEQYF	TGTGCCAGCAGCTTTACAGGGGCCTACGAGCAGTACTTC
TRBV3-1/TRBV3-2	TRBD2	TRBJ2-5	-	CASSQATSGAGETQYF	TGTGCCAGCAGCCAAGCGACTAGCGGGGCTGGGGAGACCCAGTACTTC
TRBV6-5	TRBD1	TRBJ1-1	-	CAIGGDRDTEAFF	TGTGCCATCGGGGGGGACAGGGACACTGAAGCTTTCTTT
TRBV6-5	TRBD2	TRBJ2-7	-	CASSSQGLDYEQYF	TGTGCCAGCAGTTCCCAGGGACTAGACTACGAGCAGTACTTC
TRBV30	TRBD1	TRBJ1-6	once	CAHRGDGASPLHF	TGTGCCCACAGGGGGGACGGGGCTTCACCCCTCCACTTT
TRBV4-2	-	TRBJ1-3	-	CASSQDVGPGNTIYF	TGTGCCAGCAGCCAAGATGTGGGGCCTGGAAACACCATATATTTT
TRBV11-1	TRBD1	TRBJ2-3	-	CASSLTGQSTDTQYF	TGTGCCAGCAGCCTAACGGGACAGAGCACAGATACGCAGTATTTT
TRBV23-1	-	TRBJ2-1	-	CASSQSLRAGKNEQFF	TGCGCCAGCAGTCAATCGCTTCGGGCAGGGAAGAATGAGCAGTTCTTC
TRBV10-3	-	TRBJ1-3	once	CAISESGRATGNTIYF	TGTGCCATCAGTGAGTCGGGCCGTGCAACTGGAAACACCATATATTTT
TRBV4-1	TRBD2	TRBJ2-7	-	CASSQALTSGGWEQYF	TGCGCCAGCAGCCAAGCGTTGACTAGCGGAGGGTGGGAGCAGTACTTC
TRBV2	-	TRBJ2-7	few	CASIQGSYEQYF	TGTGCCAGCATTCAGGGATCCTACGAGCAGTACTTC
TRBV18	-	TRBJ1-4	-	CASSPQARRGEKLFF	TGTGCCAGCTCCCCACAGGCAAGGAGGGGTGAAAAACTGTTTTTT
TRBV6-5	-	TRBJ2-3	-	CASSRGDTQYF	TGTGCCAGCAGTAGGGGCGATACGCAGTATTTT
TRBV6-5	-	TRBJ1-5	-	CASSYSTDSNQPQHF	TGTGCCAGCAGTTACTCGACAGATAGCAATCAGCCCCAGCATTTT
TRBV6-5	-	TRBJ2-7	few	CASSYASASYEQYF	TGTGCCAGCAGTTATGCTAGCGCTTCCTACGAGCAGTACTTC
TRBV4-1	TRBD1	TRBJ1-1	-	CASSQQGAGATEAFF	TGCGCCAGCAGCCAACAGGGGGCCGGAGCCACTGAAGCTTTCTTT
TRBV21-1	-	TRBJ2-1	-	CAGHRDRGQDEQFF	TGTGCCGGACACCGGGACAGGGGGCAGGATGAGCAGTTCTTC
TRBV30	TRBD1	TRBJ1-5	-	CAWSGDSSNQPQHF	TGTGCCTGGAGTGGGGACAGTAGCAATCAGCCCCAGCATTTT
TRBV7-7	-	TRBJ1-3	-	CASSPTDSGNTIYF	TGTGCCAGCAGCCCGACAGACTCTGGAAACACCATATATTTT
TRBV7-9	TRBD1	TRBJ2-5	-	CASSLDRGRNSETQYF	TGTGCCAGCAGTTTAGACAGGGGGCGAAATAGCGAGACCCAGTACTTC
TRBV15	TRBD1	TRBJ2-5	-	CATSDRGSETQYF	TGTGCCACCAGCGACAGGGGAAGCGAGACCCAGTACTTC
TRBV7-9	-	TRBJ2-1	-	CASSLVGQPFNEQFF	TGTGCCAGCAGCTTAGTTGGACAGCCATTCAATGAGCAGTTCTTC
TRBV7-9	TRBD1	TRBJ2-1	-	CASSPSTGVDNEQFF	TGTGCCAGCAGCCCCTCGACAGGGGTGGACAATGAGCAGTTCTTC
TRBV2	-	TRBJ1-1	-	CATSGGNTEAFF	TGTGCCACTTCCGGGGGTAACACTGAAGCTTTCTTT
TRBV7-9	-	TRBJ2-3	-	CASSKNRGGDTQYF	TGTGCCAGCAGCAAAAACAGGGGGGGAGATACGCAGTATTTT
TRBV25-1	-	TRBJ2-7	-	CASSAGASWEQYF	TGTGCCAGCAGTGCAGGGGCCTCCTGGGAGCAGTACTTC
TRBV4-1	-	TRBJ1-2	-	CASSQEARDSLGYTF	TGCGCCAGCAGCCAAGAGGCCAGGGATTCATTGGGCTACACCTTC
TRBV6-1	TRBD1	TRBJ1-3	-	CASSLTGGIGNTIYF	TGTGCCAGCAGTTTAACAGGGGGCATTGGAAACACCATATATTTT
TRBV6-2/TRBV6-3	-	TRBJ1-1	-	CASSNRLVEAFF	TGTGCCAGCAGCAACCGACTAGTTGAAGCTTTCTTT
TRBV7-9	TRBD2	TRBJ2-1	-	CASSAIAGGFNEQFF	TGTGCCAGCAGCGCAATAGCGGGGGGGTTCAATGAGCAGTTCTTC
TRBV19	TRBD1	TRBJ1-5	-	CASSIDRGQVQPQHF	TGTGCCAGTAGTATCGACAGGGGGCAGGTTCAGCCCCAGCATTTT